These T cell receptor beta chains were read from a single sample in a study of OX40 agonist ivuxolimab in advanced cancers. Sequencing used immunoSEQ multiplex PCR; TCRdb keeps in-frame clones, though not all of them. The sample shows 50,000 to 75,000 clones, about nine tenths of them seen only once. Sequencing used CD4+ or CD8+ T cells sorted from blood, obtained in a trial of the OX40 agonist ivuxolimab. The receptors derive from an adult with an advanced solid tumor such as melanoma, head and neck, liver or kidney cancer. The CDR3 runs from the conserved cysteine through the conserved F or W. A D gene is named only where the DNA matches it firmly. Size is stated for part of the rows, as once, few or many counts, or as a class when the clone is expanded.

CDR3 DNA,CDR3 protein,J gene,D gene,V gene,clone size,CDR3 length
TGTGCCAGCAGTCCCCTAGGGGCGAACACTGAAGCTTTCTTT,CASSPLGANTEAFF,TRBJ1-1,-,TRBV6-5,-,14
TGTGCCAGCAGCCTGCTAGGCGATACGCAGTATTTT,CASSLLGDTQYF,TRBJ2-3,-,TRBV14,-,12
TGTGCCAGCAGCCAAATACAGGGGACGGTCACTGAAGCTTTCTTT,CASSQIQGTVTEAFF,TRBJ1-1,TRBD1,TRBV4-2,once,15
TGCGCCAGCGGGACGCAACAGGGGGCGGGGGAGACCCAGTACTTC,CASGTQQGAGETQYF,TRBJ2-5,TRBD1,TRBV5-1,-,15
TGTGCCAGCAGCTTAAACATGGGAGATACGCAGTATTTT,CASSLNMGDTQYF,TRBJ2-3,-,TRBV7-3,once,13
TGTGCCTGGGCCCCGGGACACACATCGAACACTGAAGCTTTCTTT,CAWAPGHTSNTEAFF,TRBJ1-1,-,TRBV30,-,15
TGTGCCAGCTCACCGTTTCTTCGGACTAGCGGGAGTGAGACCCAGTACTTC,CASSPFLRTSGSETQYF,TRBJ2-5,TRBD2,TRBV18,-,17
TGCAGCGTTGAGCTAACAGCTACTAACTATGGCTACACCTTC,CSVELTATNYGYTF,TRBJ1-2,-,TRBV29-1,medium-sized,14
TGTGCCAGCGGCCGGGCACTAGCGGGAGGGCGAGAGACCCAGTACTTC,CASGRALAGGRETQYF,TRBJ2-5,TRBD2,TRBV11-3,-,16
TGCGCCAGCAGCTTGAGTCGGATCACTGAAGCTTTCTTT,CASSLSRITEAFF,TRBJ1-1,-,TRBV5-1,-,13
TGTGCCAGCAGCCGGATGGTAGCGGGATACGGGACCCAGTACTTC,CASSRMVAGYGTQYF,TRBJ2-5,TRBD2,TRBV5-6,-,15
TGTGCCATCAGTGAAAGGGGAGTGGAGACCCAGTACTTC,CAISERGVETQYF,TRBJ2-5,-,TRBV10-3,once,13
TGTGCCAGCTCACCACCGGGGGGCGAGCAGTACTTC,CASSPPGGEQYF,TRBJ2-7,-,TRBV18,-,12
TGTGCCAGCAGTGGATCGTTGAGCACAGATACGCAGTATTTT,CASSGSLSTDTQYF,TRBJ2-3,-,TRBV25-1,-,14
TGTGCCAGCAGCTTAATGGCCAGCTCGACAGGGGAAGAGACCCAGTACTTC,CASSLMASSTGEETQYF,TRBJ2-5,TRBD1,TRBV7-9,-,17
TGTGCCAGCCTAGGACAGGGGGCGGCCGGGGAGCTGTTTTTT,CASLGQGAAGELFF,TRBJ2-2,TRBD1,TRBV6-1,-,14
TGTGCCAGTAGCCTGTTGGGCACAGATACGCAGTATTTT,CASSLLGTDTQYF,TRBJ2-3,-,TRBV19,-,13
TGTGCCAGCAGCTCGGGACTCGCACCACAAGAGACCCAGTACTTC,CASSSGLAPQETQYF,TRBJ2-5,-,TRBV5-6,-,15
TGTGCCAGCAGTCACCGGGACAGGGGACCTAAAGCTTTCTTT,CASSHRDRGPKAFF,TRBJ1-1,TRBD1,TRBV6-6,-,14
TGTGCCAGCAGCCCCAGAGGTGGAGGGATTGGGGCCAACGTCCTGACTTTC,CASSPRGGGIGANVLTF,TRBJ2-6,-,TRBV7-9,once,17
TGTGCCAGCAGCCCCACCCCGGGGCAGTCTAAGTACGAGCAGTACTTC,CASSPTPGQSKYEQYF,TRBJ2-7,-,TRBV27,-,16
TGCGCCAGCAGCTTGGAAACAGGCAATACGCAGTATTTT,CASSLETGNTQYF,TRBJ2-3,-,TRBV5-1,-,13
TGTGCCAGCAGCCAAGTCTGGACAGGGTCAGGAAGGGCTTTCTTT,CASSQVWTGSGRAFF,TRBJ1-1,TRBD1,TRBV4-2,-,15
TGTGCCAGCAGCTCTCAGGGCTACGAGCAGTACTTC,CASSSQGYEQYF,TRBJ2-7,-,TRBV11-2,-,12